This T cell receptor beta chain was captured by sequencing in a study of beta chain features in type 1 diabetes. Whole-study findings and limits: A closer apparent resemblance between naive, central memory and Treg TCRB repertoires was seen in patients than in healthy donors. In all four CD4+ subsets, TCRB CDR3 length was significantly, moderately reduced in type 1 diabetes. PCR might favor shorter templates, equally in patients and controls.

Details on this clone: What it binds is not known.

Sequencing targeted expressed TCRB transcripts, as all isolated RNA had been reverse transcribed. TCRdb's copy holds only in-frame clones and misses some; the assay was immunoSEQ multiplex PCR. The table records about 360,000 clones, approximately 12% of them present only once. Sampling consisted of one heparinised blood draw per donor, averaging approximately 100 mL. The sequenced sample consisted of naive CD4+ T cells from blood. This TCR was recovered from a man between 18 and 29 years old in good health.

This CDR3 is CASRSGLAAGELFF. Written as DNA, the CDR3 is TGTGCCAGCAGATCCGGACTAGCGGCCGGGGAGCTGTTTTTT. The V call is TRBV7-3, the J call TRBJ2-2; 10 bases map to TRBD2. V dropped 6 bases and J dropped 6; count of bases not matched to a gene: 4. Germline assignment: CDR1 SGHTA and CDR2 FQGTGA. The CDR3 has 14 amino acids.